One and the same sample provided the 28 T cell receptor beta chains below, sequenced in a study of blood T cells in healthy people across ages. Alongside a J-beta primer mix, a sample-barcoded 5' primer served in a second PCR lasting about 7 to 12 cycles. TCRdb processed the 5' RACE reads anew with MiXCR; each CDR3 protein has one entry. Of 1.5 million to 2 million distinct CDR3 sequences listed, about two fifths are singletons. Material: blood. All receptors derive from a human donor in good health.

The genes are TRBV20-1 and TRBJ1-1, with 10 bases identical to TRBD1. The CDR3 is made up of 13 amino acids. Germline trimming cut 1 base from V and 4 bases from J; bases unmatched to any gene: 0. Looked up from germline, CDR1 is DFQATT and CDR2 is SNEGSKA (reference sequence). The CDR3 nucleotides are TGCAGTGCTAGAGGGACAGGGGGCACTGAAGCTTTCTTT. It specifies CSARGTGGTEAFF.

A note on this clonotype: Given a much more abundant clone one base away, this may be a read error. This chain uses TRBV18 with TRBJ2-1; D uncertain. Trimming took off 5 bases at V and 6 bases at J, with 11 bases between the two ends. The germline V gene has CDR1 KGHSH and CDR2 LQKENI. The length of the CDR3 is 13 residues. CDR3 residues: CASSSLNVNEQFF. The CDR3 bases are TGTGCCAGCTCATCACTAAACGTCAATGAGCAGTTCTTC.

In its sample, this clonotype was seen many times. The chain is built from TRBV29-1 and TRBJ1-2; D is uncertain. The CDR3 length is 13 residues. Trimming removed 2 bases from V and 2 bases from J, with 9 bases in between. The germline V gene encodes CDR1 SQVTM and CDR2 ANQGSEA. CDR3 DNA sequence: TGCAGCGTTGAAAATACAATAAACTATGGCTACACCTTC. Protein: CSVENTINYGYTF.

J is TRBJ2-2 and V is TRBV5-1; D not resolved. The germline CDR1 and CDR2 sequences are SGHRS and YFSETQ. V was cut by 4 bases and J by 3 bases, with 10 bases left in between. This CDR3 has 14 amino acids. In nucleotides, the CDR3 is TGCGCCAGCAGCGTCACCCTAGACACCGGGGAGCTGTTTTTT. Protein product: CASSVTLDTGELFF. The whole variable domain, remainder taken from reference TRBV5-1 and TRBJ2-2, is KAGVTQTPRYLIKTRGQQVTLSCSPISGHRSVSWYQQTPGQGLQFLFEYFSETQRNKGNFPGRFSGRQFSNSRSEMNVSTLELGDSALYLCASSVTLDTGELFFGEGSRLTVL.

This clonotype was seen a few times. The rearrangement uses TRBV13 and TRBJ2-3; 9 positions agree with TRBD1. The germline gives CDR1 PRHDT, CDR2 FYEKMQ (reference sequence). This CDR3 has 16 amino acids. J gave up 0 bases and V 5 bases, and 6 bases lay outside the gene matches. The CDR3 region has the DNA TGTGCCAGCAGCCTTGGACAGGGGCACAGCACAGATACGCAGTATTTT. Its protein is CASSLGQGHSTDTQYF.

The chain is built from TRBV5-1 and TRBJ1-1; no reliable D call. V was clipped by 2 bases and J by 0 bases, with 8 bases between them. Germline CDR1 and CDR2: SGHRS and YFSETQ. CDR3 length: 14 amino acids. The DNA for the CDR3 is TGCGCCAGCAGCTTAATTGAGATGAACACTGAAGCTTTCTTT. This codes for CASSLIEMNTEAFF. Supplemented by reference TRBV5-1 and TRBJ1-1, the full variable domain reads KAGVTQTPRYLIKTRGQQVTLSCSPISGHRSVSWYQQTPGQGLQFLFEYFSETQRNKGNFPGRFSGRQFSNSRSEMNVSTLELGDSALYLCASSLIEMNTEAFFGQGTRLTVV.

There are a few counts of this clonotype. This chain uses TRBV6-2 or TRBV6-3 with TRBJ2-7; 7 nucleotides align to TRBD2. The junction had 9 bases not matched to a gene; V was cut back by 6 bases and J by 1 base. Germline CDR1 MNHEY, CDR2 SVGEGT. The CDR3 has 15 residues. The chain's CDR3 is CASSLSGDISYEQYF. The CDR3 DNA reads as TGTGCCAGCAGCTTAAGCGGGGATATATCCTACGAGCAGTACTTC.

The chain is built from TRBV20-1 and TRBJ2-4; D remains ambiguous. The CDR3 is made up of 13 amino acids. The V end lost 4 bases, the J end lost 0 bases, and 7 bases lay between the germline ends. The V gene's germline CDR1 is DFQATT and CDR2 SNEGSKA (reference sequence). The CDR3 is CSANAGAKNIQYF. CDR3 nucleotide sequence: TGCAGTGCTAACGCCGGAGCCAAAAACATTCAGTACTTC.

A few counts support this clonotype. This sequence joins TRBV20-1 and TRBJ1-2; D may be TRBD1 (6 bases). The CDR3 runs to 14 residues. The germline gives CDR1 DFQATT, CDR2 SNEGSKA (reference sequence). V lost 5 bases to trimming and J lost 6 bases, with 19 bases between them. CDR3 sequence reads: CSAFTGYGVHGYTF. The CDR3 region has the DNA TGCAGTGCTTTTACAGGGTATGGGGTCCATGGCTACACCTTC.

The chain uses TRBV3-1 and TRBJ2-7, with D perhaps matching TRBD1 (6 bases). This CDR3 is built from 12 residues. Germline loops: CDR1 LGHDT, CDR2 YNNKEL (reference sequence). Trimming stripped 0 bases from V and 12 bases from J, with 12 bases between. CDR3 nucleotides: TGTGCCAGCAGCCAAGATACGCAGGACAGGTACTTC. Its protein product is CASSQDTQDRYF.

The chain joins TRBV19 to TRBJ1-2; 8 positions agree with TRBD1. Germline CDR1 and CDR2: LNHDA and SQIVND (reference sequence). CDR3 size: 13 residues. The V segment lost 7 bases and the J segment 7 bases; nucleotides outside the gene matches: 8. CDR3 protein: CASKDRAIRGYTF. The CDR3 DNA follows: TGTGCCAGTAAGGACAGGGCGATTCGTGGCTACACCTTC.

The chain has TRBV4-2 and TRBJ2-7; the D is unclear. V shed 2 bases and J shed 5 bases, with 16 bases lying between them. From germline, CDR1 is LGHNA and CDR2 YNFKEQ. This CDR3 is 15 amino acids long. CDR3: CASSQPSTDGDEQYF. The CDR3 nucleotides are TGTGCCAGCAGCCAACCCTCAACGGATGGGGACGAGCAGTACTTC.

The genes are TRBV7-2 and TRBJ1-2, with no clear D. The germline gives CDR1 SGHTA, CDR2 FQGNSA. V shed 1 base and J shed 3 bases, with 12 bases lying between them. CDR3 size: 15 residues. As DNA, the CDR3 is TGTGCCAGCAGCTTAGGCAGTCAACGGTACTATGGCTACACCTTC. This codes for CASSLGSQRYYGYTF. The full variable domain, completed using reference TRBV7-2 and TRBJ1-2, is GAGVSQSPSNKVTEKGKDVELRCDPISGHTALYWYRQSLGQGLEFLIYFQGNSAPDKSGLPSDRFSAERTGGSVSTLTIQRTQQEDSAVYLCASSLGSQRYYGYTFGSGTRLTVV.

The V and J genes are TRBV12-3 or TRBV12-4 and TRBJ2-1; 14 bases align to TRBD2. V was pared by 6 bases and J by 4 bases, with 2 bases of the junction left unmatched. There are 15 residues in the CDR3. CDR3 bases: TGTGCCAGCAGGGGACTAGCGGGGGTATACAATGAGCAGTTCTTC. Its translation: CASRGLAGVYNEQFF.

CDR3 DNA sequence: TGTGCCAGCACCCTAGGTGGGGACAAGACCTACGAGCAGTACTTC. It translates to CASTLGGDKTYEQYF. The gene calls are TRBV13 and TRBJ2-5; TRBD1 is a possible D gene (6 bases). The last part of the DNA fits TRBJ2-7 better; the J call may be wrong. The germline V gene has CDR1 PRHDT and CDR2 FYEKMQ (reference sequence). CDR3 size: 15 residues.

The rearrangement uses TRBV6-1 and TRBJ2-3, with a tentative D call TRBD2 (5 bases). The CDR3 runs to 18 residues. The germline gives CDR1 MNHNS, CDR2 SASEGT. Deletions cut 8 bases from V and 0 bases from J, with 24 bases between. For the CDR3, the DNA is TGTGCCAGCTCTTCCTCCCCGATAGCGCGTACTAGCACAGATACGCAGTATTTT. Protein: CASSSSPIARTSTDTQYF.

The rearrangement links TRBV7-9 to TRBJ2-3; 7 positions match TRBD1. Germline-derived CDR1 and CDR2 are SEHNR and FQNEAQ (reference sequence). V was clipped by 4 bases and J by 12 bases; unmatched bases: 19. The CDR3 covers 16 residues. In DNA form, the CDR3 reads TGTGCCAGCAGCTCTTCTCCGGGACAGTCACAAGAGACCCAGTATTTT. Translating it yields CASSSSPGQSQETQYF. Complete variable domain (other parts from reference TRBV7-9 and TRBJ2-3): DTGVSQNPRHKITKRGQNVTFRCDPISEHNRLYWYRQTLGQGPEFLTYFQNEAQLEKSRLLSDRFSAERPKGSFSTLEIQRTEQGDSAMYLCASSSSPGQSQETQYFGPGTRLTVL.

The chain employs TRBV5-1 and TRBJ2-1; D gene ambiguous. CDR1 is SGHRS, CDR2 YFSETQ, per germline. The CDR3 length is 15 residues. The V end was cut by 0 bases, the J end by 13 bases, with 20 bases between. CDR3 region: CASSLGPTGQETQFF. The CDR3, as DNA: TGCGCCAGCAGCTTGGGCCCTACGGGCCAAGAGACCCAGTTCTTC.

The chain links TRBV12-3 or TRBV12-4 to TRBJ1-1; 12 bases match TRBD1. V lost 5 bases, J lost 8 bases, and 9 bases stayed unmatched. CDR3 length equals 15 residues. The CDR3 region has the DNA TGTGCCAGCAGTCCCAGGGACAGGGGGCGATTAGAAGCTTTCTTT. As protein: CASSPRDRGRLEAFF.

This clonotype was counted between two and nine times. The V and J genes are TRBV12-3 or TRBV12-4 and TRBJ2-7; a possible D gene is TRBD1 (6 bases). This CDR3 comprises 15 residues. The germline V and J ends were trimmed by 3 bases and 5 bases, with 17 bases remaining between them. The DNA of the CDR3 is TGTGCCAGCAGTTTTGCCAGTGACAGGTTCGACGAGCAGTACTTC. Translated, it gives CASSFASDRFDEQYF.

This clonotype turned up a few times. V usage is TRBV7-9 and J usage is TRBJ2-3; D unclear. CDR3 length: 15 amino acids. The germline CDR1 and CDR2 sequences are SEHNR and FQNEAQ (reference sequence). V dropped 1 base and J dropped 2 bases, with 10 bases sitting between them. Here the CDR3 reads CASSLGPYATDTQYF. CDR3 in DNA: TGTGCCAGCAGCTTAGGTCCATACGCCACAGATACGCAGTATTTT.

The CDR3 DNA is TGCAGTGGATCGGTCAGTAATGAGCAGTTCTTC. Encoded protein: CSGSVSNEQFF. The chain combines TRBV20-1 with TRBJ2-1, with no clear D. Per the germline V gene, CDR1 is DFQATT and CDR2 is SNEGSKA (reference sequence). V was pared by 7 bases and J by 7 bases, with 11 bases between. CDR3 length equals 11 residues.

The chain uses TRBV5-1 and TRBJ2-1, with 12 positions matching TRBD1. The J segment lost 4 bases and the V segment lost 3 bases, leaving 5 bases of the junction unmatched. The CDR3 runs 16 residues. CDR1 and CDR2 (germline): SGHRS, YFSETQ. This chain's CDR3 is CASSWGTGGAYNEQFF. The CDR3 DNA is TGCGCCAGCAGCTGGGGGACAGGGGGCGCTTACAATGAGCAGTTCTTC.

This clonotype has more than one count but fewer than ten. The chain combines TRBV12-3 or TRBV12-4 with TRBJ2-1, with no clear D. There are 15 residues in the CDR3. Deletions cut 6 bases from V and 4 bases from J, with 16 bases between. The CDR3 protein is CASSVGGVQYNEQFF. CDR3 coding DNA: TGTGCCAGCAGCGTCGGTGGGGTCCAATACAATGAGCAGTTCTTC.

Worth noting for this clonotype: The junction departs from the called germline gene at one end, perhaps through a read error. The genes are TRBV6-5 and TRBJ2-3; TRBD1 is a possible D gene (6 bases). This CDR3 spans 20 amino acids. The V gene's germline CDR1 is MNHEY and CDR2 SVGAGI. CDR3 coding DNA: TGTGCCAGCAGTTACTCTACCAATATACGCGCACAGGGTATCCCAGATACGCGGTATTTT. Translation: CASSYSTNIRAQGIPDTRYF.

This clonotype was recorded a few times. The rearrangement uses TRBV19 and TRBJ2-1, with a tentative D call TRBD2 (5 bases). The length of the CDR3 is 13 residues. Trimming took 5 bases from V and 9 from J, leaving 14 bases between them. Per germline, CDR1 LNHDA and CDR2 SQIVND (reference sequence). The CDR3 spells CASSLSPEGEQFF. CDR3 sequence (DNA): TGTGCCAGTAGTCTCTCCCCAGAGGGTGAGCAGTTCTTC.

The V gene is TRBV7-2, the J gene TRBJ2-3, with TRBD2 matching 7 bases. The CDR3 is made up of 16 amino acids. After removal of 5 bases from V and 0 bases from J, the junction contained 8 bases not matched to a gene. Germline V gene sequence: CDR1 SGHTA, CDR2 FQGNSA. The CDR3 spells CASSQMGGKSTDTQYF. The CDR3 DNA reads as TGTGCCAGCAGCCAAATGGGGGGGAAGAGCACAGATACGCAGTATTTT.

About this clonotype itself: The junction differs from germline at one of its ends, possibly a read error. This chain connects TRBV2 to TRBJ2-3, with D perhaps TRBD2 (5 bases). Germline loops: CDR1 SNHLY, CDR2 FYNNEI. The CDR3 spans 15 residues. The CDR3 nucleotides read TGTGCCAGCAGGGAAGGGAGTTTTTCTACAGATACGCAGTATTTT. As protein: CASREGSFSTDTQYF.